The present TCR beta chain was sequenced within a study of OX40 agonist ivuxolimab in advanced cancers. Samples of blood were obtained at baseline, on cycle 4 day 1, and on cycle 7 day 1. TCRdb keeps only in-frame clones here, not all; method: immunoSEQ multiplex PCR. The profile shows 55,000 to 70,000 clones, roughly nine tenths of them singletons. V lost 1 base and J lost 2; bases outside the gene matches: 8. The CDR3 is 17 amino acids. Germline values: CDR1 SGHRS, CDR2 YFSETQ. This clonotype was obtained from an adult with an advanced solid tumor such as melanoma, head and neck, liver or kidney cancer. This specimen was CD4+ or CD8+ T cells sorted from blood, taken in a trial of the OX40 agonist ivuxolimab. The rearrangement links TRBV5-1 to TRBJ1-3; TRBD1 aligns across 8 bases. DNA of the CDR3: TGCGCCAGCAGCTTGATTTACGGACAGGGAACTGGAAACACCATATATTTT. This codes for CASSLIYGQGTGNTIYF.